Presented here are 27 T cell receptor beta chains from one specimen sequenced in a study of blood T cells in healthy people across ages. A second PCR of roughly 7 to 11 cycles used a sample-barcoded 5' primer and a J-beta primer mix. TCRdb called the 5' RACE reads again in MiXCR, with one record for every CDR3 protein. The table records about 780,000 distinct CDR3 sequences, more than 35% of them present only once. The sequenced sample consisted of blood. The receptors were gathered from a man at least 80 years old in good health.

The chain's CDR3 is CASSLAPGGQSYEQYF. The CDR3, as DNA: TGTGCCAGCAGCTTAGCTCCGGGGGGACAGTCCTACGAGCAGTACTTC. The gene calls are TRBV7-9 and TRBJ2-7; perhaps D is TRBD1 or TRBD2 (7 bases each). Trimming took 0 bases from V and 1 from J, leaving 13 bases between them. CDR1 and CDR2 (germline): SEHNR, FQNEAQ (reference sequence). This CDR3 spans 16 amino acids.

In nucleotides, the CDR3 is TGTGCCAGCAGCTTAATCGTTGCAGGGTATCGTGGGGCCAACGTCCTGACTTTC. It specifies CASSLIVAGYRGANVLTF. J is TRBJ2-6 and V is TRBV7-6; a weak D match, TRBD1 (5 bases). Germline CDR1 SGHVS, CDR2 FNYEAQ. Trimming pared 2 bases from V and 3 bases from J, leaving 17 bases between. This CDR3 is 18 amino acids long.

This chain joins TRBV7-2 and TRBJ2-5; D not certain. V was clipped by 4 bases and J by 2 bases, with 14 bases between them. This CDR3 is built from 15 residues. CDR1 and CDR2 from the germline V gene are SGHTA and FQGNSA. The CDR3 DNA reads as TGTGCCAGCAGCTCCGGAGTGCACTCGCAAGAGACCCAGTACTTC. It is translated as CASSSGVHSQETQYF.

The J gene is TRBJ2-4, the V gene TRBV29-1; D unresolved. Near its end, the DNA agrees better with TRBJ2-7, so the J call may be wrong. This CDR3 contains 11 residues. Germline CDR1 SQVTM, CDR2 ANQGSEA. The CDR3 DNA reads TGCAGCGTTGCCAACCAAGGCGAGCAGTACTTC. Protein sequence: CSVANQGEQYF.

About this clonotype: A much larger clone lies a single base off, so this may be a read error. The chain recombines TRBV6-2 or TRBV6-3 with TRBJ2-5; D possibly matches TRBD1 or TRBD2 (7 bases each). The DNA end lines up better with TRBJ2-7; the J call may be wrong. The length of the CDR3 is 12 residues. Germline assignment: CDR1 MNHEY and CDR2 SVGEGT. CDR3 residues: CASGLGTVEQYF. The DNA of the CDR3 is TGTGCCAGCGGACTAGGGACAGTCGAGCAGTACTTC.

The gene calls are TRBV27 and TRBJ2-1; 11 nucleotides line up with TRBD2. V was pared by 11 bases and J by 10 bases, with 10 bases of the junction left unmatched. Germline V gene data show CDR1 as MNHEY and CDR2 as SMNVEV (reference sequence). This CDR3 has 13 residues. CDR3 residues: CAAGLAGGYEQFF. The CDR3 DNA is TGTGCCGCCGGGCTAGCGGGGGGCTACGAGCAGTTCTTC.

This clonotype was counted ten times or more. The genes are TRBV6-1 and TRBJ1-2, with D unresolved. CDR1 MNHNS and CDR2 SASEGT come from the germline V gene. CDR3 length: 13 amino acids. The germline V and J ends were trimmed by 3 bases and 4 bases, with 9 bases remaining between them. CDR3 in DNA: TGTGCCAGCAGTGAGGACGGCGGCTATGGCTACACCTTC. This encodes CASSEDGGYGYTF.

This clonotype was seen a few times. The rearrangement uses TRBV7-3 and TRBJ2-1, with 8 bases matching TRBD2. Germline V gives CDR1 SGHTA, CDR2 FQGTGA. CDR3 size: 15 residues. With V trimmed by 5 bases and J by 2 bases, 5 bases remained unmatched. CDR3 nucleotides: TGTGCCAGCAGCACAACAGCGGGGGCCTACAATGAGCAGTTCTTC. This gives the protein CASSTTAGAYNEQFF.

A remark on this clonotype: A much larger clone lies one base from this, so it may be a read error. The chain joins TRBV5-1 to TRBJ2-3; 11 positions match TRBD2. The germline gives CDR1 SGHRS, CDR2 YFSETQ. The CDR3 sequence is 15 residues long. The CDR3 region is CASRKLAGESDTRYF. CDR3 DNA sequence: TGCGCCAGCAGGAAACTAGCGGGAGAGTCTGATACGCGGTATTTT.

About this clonotype: A clone one base away is much larger, so this may be a read error. The genes are TRBV28 and TRBJ1-4; D ambiguous. Germline CDR1 and CDR2: MDHEN and SYDVKM. Deletions cut 6 bases from V and 4 bases from J, with 3 bases between. This CDR3 region has 11 residues. This CDR3 is CASRINEKLFF. In DNA, the CDR3 is TGTGCCAGCAGGATTAATGAAAAACTGTTTTTT.

The CDR3 protein is CSARPLAGSYEQYF. The CDR3 coding sequence is TGCAGTGCTAGACCGCTAGCGGGGTCCTACGAGCAGTACTTC. The rearrangement links TRBV20-1 to TRBJ2-7, with 9 bases lining up with TRBD2. V lost 2 bases, J lost 1 base, and 3 bases stayed unmatched. Germline V gives CDR1 DFQATT, CDR2 SNEGSKA (reference sequence). This CDR3 region has 14 residues.

The table lists this clonotype with a few counts. The rearrangement uses TRBV3-1 and TRBJ1-2; D possibly corresponds to TRBD1 (5 bases). CDR1 LGHDT and CDR2 YNNKEL come from the germline V gene (reference sequence). V lost 5 bases, J lost 8 bases, and 18 bases lay in between. The CDR3 runs 14 residues. The CDR3 DNA reads as TGTGCCAGCAGCGGAGACAGCCTCCGGTGGGGCTACACCTTC. This gives the protein CASSGDSLRWGYTF.

This clonotype turned up a few times. Here the CDR3 reads CSVGRSDTQYF. As DNA, the CDR3 is TGCAGCGTTGGGCGTTCAGATACGCAGTATTTT. The V and J genes are TRBV29-1 and TRBJ2-3; D is ambiguous. From germline, CDR1 is SQVTM and CDR2 ANQGSEA. CDR3 size: 11 residues. V lost 4 bases and J 4 bases, leaving 6 bases between the germline ends.

The chain joins TRBV20-1 to TRBJ2-1, with TRBD2 matching 9 bases. With 2 bases clipped from V and 0 bases from J, the junction kept 23 bases outside the gene matches. This CDR3 is 22 amino acids long. Germline V CDR1 and CDR2: DFQATT, SNEGSKA (reference sequence). This CDR3 is CSARRGRRGVAGEGFSYNEQFF. DNA of the CDR3: TGCAGTGCTAGAAGAGGCCGTAGGGGCGTAGCGGGGGAGGGATTCTCCTACAATGAGCAGTTCTTC.

V is TRBV9 and J is TRBJ2-1; maybe TRBD2 (6 bases). Germline-derived CDR1 and CDR2 are SGDLS and YYNGEE. CDR3 length: 15 amino acids. Deletions cut 6 bases from V and 3 bases from J, with 16 bases between. In nucleotides, the CDR3 is TGTGCCAGCACCGTTGGGGACTTTCTCTACAATGAGCAGTTCTTC. This encodes CASTVGDFLYNEQFF.

The V and J genes are TRBV5-1 and TRBJ2-7; D might be TRBD1 (8 bases). The length of the CDR3 is 15 residues. Per germline, CDR1 SGHRS and CDR2 YFSETQ. Trimming took off 2 bases at V and 2 bases at J, with 14 bases between the two ends. CDR3 DNA sequence: TGCGCCAGCAGCTTAGGCGGGGGACAGGCCTACGAGCAGTACTTC. It codes for CASSLGGGQAYEQYF.

The chain has TRBV15 and TRBJ2-3; D gene ambiguous. This CDR3 spans 14 amino acids. The germline CDR1 and CDR2 sequences are LNHNV and YYDKDF (reference sequence). The V and J ends lost 0 bases and 5 bases respectively, with 9 bases between them. The CDR3 nucleotides are TGTGCCACCAGCAGAGAGGACGGAGTAGATACGCAGTATTTT. As protein: CATSREDGVDTQYF.

This clonotype was recorded a few times. The V and J genes are TRBV7-2 and TRBJ2-7; possibly TRBD1 for D (6 bases). In germline, CDR1 is SGHTA, CDR2 FQGNSA. With 3 bases removed from V and 1 base from J, the gap between germline ends came to 13 bases. The CDR3 has 15 residues. CDR3: CASSFNPQGSYEQYF. CDR3 sequence (DNA): TGTGCCAGCAGCTTCAACCCACAGGGATCCTACGAGCAGTACTTC.

V usage is TRBV7-2 and J usage is TRBJ1-6; TRBD1 might be the D (6 bases). V lost 3 bases, J lost 6 bases, and 15 bases lay in between. The CDR3 is 16 residues long. The germline CDR1 and CDR2 sequences are SGHTA and FQGNSA. CDR3 coding DNA: TGTGCCAGCAGCTTTCCGACAGGATGGGGTAATTCACCCCTCCACTTT. Encoded protein: CASSFPTGWGNSPLHF.

The gene calls are TRBV28 and TRBJ2-1; 9 bases fit TRBD1. Germline CDR1 and CDR2: MDHEN and SYDVKM. With V trimmed by 8 bases and J by 8 bases, 4 bases remained unmatched. This CDR3 comprises 12 residues. The CDR3 region has the DNA TGTGCCAGCGGACAGGGGACACATGAGCAGTTCTTC. Protein sequence: CASGQGTHEQFF.

This clonotype was seen repeatedly, ten times or more. The chain links TRBV10-3 to TRBJ1-2; possibly TRBD1 for D (5 bases). Germline V gene sequence: CDR1 ENHRY, CDR2 SYGVKD. The CDR3 contains 13 residues. The ends were cut back, 0 bases at V and 6 bases at J, with 8 bases in the middle. The CDR3 sequence: CAISESGGDGYTF. CDR3 bases: TGTGCCATCAGTGAGTCGGGGGGAGATGGCTACACCTTC.

The V call is TRBV7-2, the J call TRBJ1-5, with D unclear. Per germline, CDR1 SGHTA and CDR2 FQGNSA. V lost 0 bases and J 0 bases, leaving 6 bases between the germline ends. CDR3 size: 15 residues. The CDR3 DNA follows: TGTGCCAGCAGCTTAGCGCTTGGTAGCAATCAGCCCCAGCATTTT. Protein sequence: CASSLALGSNQPQHF.

This rearrangement joins TRBV25-1 to TRBJ2-1, with TRBD2 identical over 11 bases. The DNA end is a closer match to TRBJ2-7, so the J assignment may be wrong. Per germline, CDR1 MGHDK and CDR2 SYGVNS. This CDR3 has 16 residues. The CDR3: CASSTTSGNSYNEQYF. For the CDR3, the DNA is TGTGCCAGCAGCACGACTAGCGGGAACTCCTACAATGAGCAGTACTTC.

A note on this clonotype: This may stem from a read error, because a much larger clone lies one nucleotide away. This sequence joins TRBV4-3 and TRBJ1-2; D unclear. The CDR3 length is 14 residues. Germline values: CDR1 LGHNA, CDR2 YSLEER. The CDR3 here is CASSQERGNCGYTF. The CDR3 DNA reads TGCGCCAGCAGCCAAGAACGGGGTAACTGTGGCTACACCTTC.

The rearrangement links TRBV5-1 to TRBJ2-5; D is tentatively TRBD1 or TRBD2 (5 bases each). Deletions cut 4 bases from V and 1 base from J, with 11 bases between. Per the germline V gene, CDR1 is SGHRS and CDR2 is YFSETQ. There are 14 residues in the CDR3. In DNA, the CDR3 is TGCGCCAGCAGCCACCCGGGGCGCCAAGAGACCCAGTACTTC. Amino acid sequence: CASSHPGRQETQYF.

This clonotype was seen only a few times. V gene TRBV7-2 combines with J gene TRBJ2-3, with TRBD2 matching over 7 bases. V lost 4 bases, J lost 1 base, and 5 bases stayed unmatched. The CDR3 length is 15 residues. Looked up from germline, CDR1 is SGHTA and CDR2 is FQGNSA. CDR3: CASSSKRDRTDTQYF. The CDR3 bases are TGTGCCAGCAGCTCGAAGCGGGACCGCACAGATACGCAGTATTTT.

The chain is built from TRBV20-1 and TRBJ2-1; a weak D match, TRBD2 (6 bases). The germline gives CDR1 DFQATT, CDR2 SNEGSKA (reference sequence). The CDR3 is made up of 13 amino acids. Trimming removed 2 bases from V and 7 bases from J, with 12 bases in between. The CDR3 reads CSARRDSKNEQFF. In DNA form, the CDR3 reads TGCAGTGCTAGAAGGGACTCGAAAAATGAGCAGTTCTTC.